The 9 T cell receptor beta chains given below trace back to one sample, sequenced in a study of breast tumors, draining lymph nodes, adjacent tissues. Breast cancer patients provided tissue from their axillary draining lymph nodes. TCRdb re-called the multiplex PCR reads through MiXCR, storing one row per CDR3 protein. The table records 200,000 to 250,000 distinct CDR3 sequences, roughly 30% of them present only once. The sequenced material came from axillary lymph node tissue. The receptors shown here come from a female donor with breast cancer. Some clones in this sample may be carry-over from other donors' samples.

This clonotype was seen many times. The chain carries TRBV5-1 and TRBJ1-5; D gene ambiguous. CDR1 SGHRS and CDR2 YFSETQ come from the germline V gene. Deletions cut 1 base from V and 4 bases from J, with 6 bases between. This CDR3 has 13 amino acids. For the CDR3, the DNA is TGCGCCAGCAGCTTGTTCAGGAATCAGCCCCAGCATTTT. It encodes CASSLFRNQPQHF.

This clonotype showed up many times. The rearrangement joins TRBV29-1 to TRBJ2-1; tentatively, D is TRBD1 or TRBD2 (6 bases each). Germline V gives CDR1 SQVTM, CDR2 ANQGSEA. The CDR3 covers 13 residues. Trimming cost V 4 bases and J 10 bases, with 17 bases left between them. The CDR3 sequence: CSVADGGRPEQFF. The CDR3 region has the DNA TGCAGCGTTGCGGATGGGGGGCGCCCCGAGCAGTTCTTC.

This clonotype occurred a few times. A read error is possible here, since a much larger clone lies one base away. The chain is built from TRBV6-1 and TRBJ2-7, with a possible D match to TRBD2 (6 bases). CDR1 and CDR2 (germline): MNHNS, SASEGT. V was shortened by 6 bases and J by 6 bases, with 12 bases between the two germline ends. The CDR3 is made up of 12 amino acids. The DNA of the CDR3 is TGTGCCAGCAGACCAGGGACTGGCGAGCAGTACTTC. Amino acid sequence: CASRPGTGEQYF.

The chain combines TRBV18 with TRBJ1-6, with TRBD1 identical over 11 bases. V lost 4 bases, J lost 6 bases, and 8 bases stayed unmatched. The germline V gene has CDR1 KGHSH and CDR2 LQKENI. The CDR3 covers 17 residues. The CDR3 DNA reads as TGTGCCAGCTCACACGGACAGGGGGCGAACCTTAATTCACCCCTCCACTTT. Protein: CASSHGQGANLNSPLHF.

As regards this clonotype: Germline and junction disagree at one end, which may indicate a read error. This chain links TRBV14 with TRBJ2-7, with a possible D match to TRBD1 (5 bases). Germline V lookup: CDR1 SGHDN, CDR2 FVKESK. This CDR3 region has 15 residues. This chain's CDR3 is CTSSQDTGVSYEQYF. DNA for the CDR3: TGTACCAGCAGCCAAGATACAGGAGTGTCCTACGAGCAGTACTTC.

CDR3 in amino acids: CASSQEGAGNTEAFF. The CDR3 coding sequence is TGCGCCAGCAGCCAAGAAGGCGCGGGGAACACTGAAGCTTTCTTT. The chain recombines TRBV4-1 with TRBJ1-1; D is unclear. The CDR3 consists of 15 residues. CDR1 is MGHRA, CDR2 YSYEKL, per germline. V shed 0 bases and J shed 1 base, with 9 bases lying between them.

At least ten counts were recorded for this clonotype. The rearrangement links TRBV7-2 to TRBJ2-5; the D is unclear. Deletions cut 2 bases from V and 7 bases from J, with 8 bases between. The CDR3 is 12 residues long. The germline CDR1 and CDR2 sequences are SGHTA and FQGNSA. The CDR3 spells CASSLLGGTQYF. CDR3 coding DNA: TGTGCCAGCAGCTTATTAGGTGGGACCCAGTACTTC.

This clonotype was seen many times. The V gene is TRBV4-2, the J gene TRBJ2-2, with D hard to call. Per germline, CDR1 LGHNA and CDR2 YNFKEQ. V shed 0 bases and J shed 5 bases, with 10 bases lying between them. The CDR3 loop spans 15 amino acids. The CDR3 DNA follows: TGTGCCAGCAGCCAAGATCGGACCCATACCGGGGAGCTGTTTTTT. Encoded protein: CASSQDRTHTGELFF.

This clonotype was counted at least ten times. Written as DNA, the CDR3 is TGTGCCAGCAGTGTGGAGCGCCTCTCCTACAATGAGCAGTTCTTC. It yields the protein CASSVERLSYNEQFF. The genes are TRBV6-1 and TRBJ2-1, with no clear D. CDR1 MNHNS and CDR2 SASEGT come from the germline V gene. The CDR3 runs to 15 residues. The V end was cut by 4 bases, the J end by 0 bases, with 10 bases between.